This T cell receptor beta chain was observed in a study of blood T cell repertoires in COVID-19. Background on the study: The origin of the acute and convalescent COVID-19 samples was the United States, Italy and Spain.

Clones were sequenced by immunoSEQ multiplex PCR, and TCRdb holds only the in-frame ones, with some missing. There are approximately 270,000 clones in the sample; roughly 89% occur only once, and roughly 2.2% lies in the top ten. What was sequenced was peripheral blood. The sequence was obtained from a man aged 45-65 years with acute or convalescent COVID-19.

The CDR3 DNA is TGTGCCAGCAGTTACTCGATCGGGATGGGGATGGGCTACACCTTC. It codes for CASSYSIGMGMGYTF. The chain has TRBV6-2 or TRBV6-3 and TRBJ1-2; D not certain. Germline V CDR1 and CDR2: MNHEY, SVGEGT. This CDR3 has 15 amino acids. V lost 0 bases to trimming and J lost 8 bases, with 16 bases between them.